In its sample, the clone carrying this T cell receptor (beta chain) was seen a few times. The antigen remains undetermined. The source of the sample is a study of T cell responses to AZD1222 COVID-19 vaccine. Study-wide findings and caveats: Clonal diversity may have been underestimated, and the donors were mostly white British, with more females than males.

Analysis merged second doses at about 4 or about 12 weeks. The protocol was immunoSEQ multiplex PCR, while the TCRdb copy is restricted to in-frame clones and leaves out a portion. Of about 110,000 clones in the sample, about nine tenths are singletons; the top ten hold roughly 8%. The sequence came from an adult who received the AZD1222 COVID-19 vaccine. The sequences come from peripheral blood, collected 28 days after the second AZD1222 dose.

The DNA of the CDR3 is TGTGCCAGCAGTGACAGGGCACGCTCCTATAATTCACCCCTCCACTTT. As protein: CASSDRARSYNSPLHF. The chain joins TRBV6-4 to TRBJ1-6; D not resolved. V was cut by 2 bases and J by 0 bases, with 8 bases left in between. The CDR3 sequence is 16 residues long. The germline V gene encodes CDR1 MRHNA and CDR2 SNTAGT.